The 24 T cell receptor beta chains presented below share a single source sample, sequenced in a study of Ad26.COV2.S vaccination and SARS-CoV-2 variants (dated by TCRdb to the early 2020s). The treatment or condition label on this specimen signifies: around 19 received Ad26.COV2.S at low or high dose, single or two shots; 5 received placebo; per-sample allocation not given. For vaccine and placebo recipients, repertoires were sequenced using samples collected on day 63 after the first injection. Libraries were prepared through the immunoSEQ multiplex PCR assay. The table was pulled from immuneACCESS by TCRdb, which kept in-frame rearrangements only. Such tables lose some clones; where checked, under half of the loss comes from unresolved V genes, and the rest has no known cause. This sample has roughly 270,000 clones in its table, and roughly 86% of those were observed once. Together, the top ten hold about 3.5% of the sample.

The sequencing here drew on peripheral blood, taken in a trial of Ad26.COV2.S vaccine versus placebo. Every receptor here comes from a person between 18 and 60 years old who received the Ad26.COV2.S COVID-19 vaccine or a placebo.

CDR3 amino acids: CASLPGGLGGTEAFF. As DNA, the CDR3 is TGTGCCAGCTTACCCGGGGGGCTGGGCGGCACTGAAGCTTTCTTT. The chain links TRBV11-2 to TRBJ1-1; weak D call: TRBD1 (6 bases). The CDR3 has 15 amino acids. Trimming stripped 8 bases from V and 4 bases from J, with 20 bases between. Per the germline V gene, CDR1 is SGHAT and CDR2 is FQNNGV.

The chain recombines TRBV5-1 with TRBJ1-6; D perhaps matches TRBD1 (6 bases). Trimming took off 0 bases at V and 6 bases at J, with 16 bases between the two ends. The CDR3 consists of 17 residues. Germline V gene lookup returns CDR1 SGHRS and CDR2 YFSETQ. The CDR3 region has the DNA TGCGCCAGCAGCTTGGGTTGGCAGCGGGGGCTTAATTCACCCCTCCACTTT. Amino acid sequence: CASSLGWQRGLNSPLHF.

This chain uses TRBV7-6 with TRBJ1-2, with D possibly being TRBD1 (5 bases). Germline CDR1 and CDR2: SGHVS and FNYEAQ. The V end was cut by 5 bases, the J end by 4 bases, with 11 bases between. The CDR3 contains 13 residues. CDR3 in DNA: TGTGCCAGCAGCCAAGCAGGGTTCTATGGCTACACCTTC. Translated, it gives CASSQAGFYGYTF.

The CDR3 DNA reads as TGTGCCAGCAGCTTGGTTTGGAGGGGTATCGAGCAGTACTTC. It translates to CASSLVWRGIEQYF. The chain recombines TRBV5-8 with TRBJ2-7, with a tentative D call TRBD2 (6 bases). V dropped 0 bases and J dropped 6 bases, with 13 bases sitting between them. The CDR3 loop spans 14 amino acids. The germline gives CDR1 SGHTS, CDR2 YDEGEE. The variable domain in full, with the rest retrieved from reference TRBV5-8 and TRBJ2-7, is EAGVTQSPTHLIKTRGQQATLRCSPISGHTSVYWYQQALGLGLQFLLWYDEGEERNRGNFPPRFSGRQFPNYSSELNVNALELEDSALYLCASSLVWRGIEQYFGPGTRLTVT.

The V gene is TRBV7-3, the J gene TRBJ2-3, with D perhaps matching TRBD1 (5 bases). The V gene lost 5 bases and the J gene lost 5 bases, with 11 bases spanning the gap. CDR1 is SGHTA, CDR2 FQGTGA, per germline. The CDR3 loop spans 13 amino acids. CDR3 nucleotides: TGTGCCAGCAGCCCCAGGGCGGTAGATACGCAGTATTTT. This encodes CASSPRAVDTQYF.

The CDR3, as DNA: TGTGCCAGTAGTAGGAGTAGCGGGGGCTACAATGAGCAGTTCTTC. Encoded protein: CASSRSSGGYNEQFF. The chain uses TRBV19 and TRBJ2-1; 9 nucleotides agree with TRBD2. The V segment lost 4 bases and the J segment 3 bases; nucleotides outside the gene matches: 4. The germline V gene encodes CDR1 LNHDA and CDR2 SQIVND (reference sequence). The CDR3 covers 15 residues. Filled out from reference TRBV19 and TRBJ2-1, the complete variable domain reads DGGITQSPKYLFRKEGQNVTLSCEQNLNHDAMYWYRQDPGQGLRLIYYSQIVNDFQKGDIAEGYSVSREKKESFPLTVTSAQKNPTAFYLCASSRSSGGYNEQFFGPGTRLTVL.

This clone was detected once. The chain's CDR3 is CASSYSGQLNTEAFF. The CDR3, as DNA: TGTGCCAGCAGTTACTCGGGACAGTTGAACACTGAAGCTTTCTTT. The V and J genes are TRBV6-5 and TRBJ1-1, with 7 nucleotides matching TRBD1. CDR1 is MNHEY, CDR2 SVGAGI, per germline. With 0 bases clipped from V and 0 bases from J, the junction kept 1 base outside the gene matches. This CDR3 has 15 amino acids.

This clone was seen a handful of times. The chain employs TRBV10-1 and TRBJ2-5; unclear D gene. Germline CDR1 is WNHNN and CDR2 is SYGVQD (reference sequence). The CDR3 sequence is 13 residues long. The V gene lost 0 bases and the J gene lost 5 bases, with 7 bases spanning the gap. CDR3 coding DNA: TGCGCCAGCAGTGAGTCTGGGTTCGAGACCCAGTACTTC. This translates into CASSESGFETQYF.

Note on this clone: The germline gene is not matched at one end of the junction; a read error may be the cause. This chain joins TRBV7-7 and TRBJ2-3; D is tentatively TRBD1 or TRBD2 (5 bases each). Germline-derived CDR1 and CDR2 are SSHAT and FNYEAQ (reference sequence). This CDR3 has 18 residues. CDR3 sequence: CASSSGPIDPTFTDTQYF. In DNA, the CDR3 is TGTGCTAGCAGCTCGGGACCTATAGACCCCACTTTCACAGATACGCAGTATTTT.

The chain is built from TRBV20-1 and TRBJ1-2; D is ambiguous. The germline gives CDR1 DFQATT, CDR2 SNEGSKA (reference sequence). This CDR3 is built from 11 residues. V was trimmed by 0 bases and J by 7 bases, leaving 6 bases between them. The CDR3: CSARDLSGYTF. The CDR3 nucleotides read TGCAGTGCTAGAGATCTTAGTGGCTACACCTTC.

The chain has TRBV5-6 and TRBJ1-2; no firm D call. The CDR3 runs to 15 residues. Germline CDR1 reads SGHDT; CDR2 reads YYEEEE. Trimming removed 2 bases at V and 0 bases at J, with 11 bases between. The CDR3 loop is CASSLGRRPNYGYTF. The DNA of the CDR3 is TGTGCCAGCAGCTTAGGCAGGCGTCCTAACTATGGCTACACCTTC.

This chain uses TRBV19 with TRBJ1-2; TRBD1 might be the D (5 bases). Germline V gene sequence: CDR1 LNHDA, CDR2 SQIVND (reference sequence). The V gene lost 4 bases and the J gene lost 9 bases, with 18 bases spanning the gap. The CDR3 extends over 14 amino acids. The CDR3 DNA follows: TGTGCCAGTAGTACGAGGGACCGGTTAAATCGCTACACCTTC. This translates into CASSTRDRLNRYTF.

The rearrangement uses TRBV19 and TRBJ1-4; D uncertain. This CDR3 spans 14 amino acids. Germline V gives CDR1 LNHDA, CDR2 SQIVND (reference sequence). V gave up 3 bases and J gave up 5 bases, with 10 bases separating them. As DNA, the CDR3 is TGTGCCAGTAGTATGCGGGGTGCCAATGAAAAACTGTTTTTT. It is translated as CASSMRGANEKLFF.

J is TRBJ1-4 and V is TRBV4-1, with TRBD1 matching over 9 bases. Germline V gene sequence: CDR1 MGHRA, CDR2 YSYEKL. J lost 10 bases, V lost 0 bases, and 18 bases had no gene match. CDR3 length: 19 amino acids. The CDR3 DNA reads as TGCGCCAGCAGCCAAGATGCGGGGACAGGGTTTAGTCGGCTGGGAAAACTGTTTTTT. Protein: CASSQDAGTGFSRLGKLFF.

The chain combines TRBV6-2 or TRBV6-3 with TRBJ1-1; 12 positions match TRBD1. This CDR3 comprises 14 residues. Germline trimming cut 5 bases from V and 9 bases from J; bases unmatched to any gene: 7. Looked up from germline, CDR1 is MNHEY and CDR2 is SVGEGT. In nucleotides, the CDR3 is TGTGCCAGCAGTAACACCGGGACAGGGGGCAAAGCTTTCTTT. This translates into CASSNTGTGGKAFF.

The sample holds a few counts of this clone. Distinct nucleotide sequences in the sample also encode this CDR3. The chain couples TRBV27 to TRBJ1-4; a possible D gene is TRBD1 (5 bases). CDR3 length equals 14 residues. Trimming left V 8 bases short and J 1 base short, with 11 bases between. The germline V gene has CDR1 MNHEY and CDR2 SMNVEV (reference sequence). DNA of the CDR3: TGTGCCAGCGGAAGGGACCGAACTAATGAAAAACTGTTTTTT. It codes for CASGRDRTNEKLFF.

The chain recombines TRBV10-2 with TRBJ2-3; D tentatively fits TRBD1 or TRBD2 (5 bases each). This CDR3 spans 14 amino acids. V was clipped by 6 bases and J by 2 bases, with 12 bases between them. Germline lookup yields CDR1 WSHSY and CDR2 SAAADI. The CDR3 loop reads CASSGTRTTDTQYF. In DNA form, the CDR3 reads TGCGCCAGCAGCGGGACGCGCACCACAGATACGCAGTATTTT.

DNA for the CDR3: TGTGCCAGCAGCCGCCTCATAGGACAGGGGGTGTCCGAAGCTTTCTTT. Amino acid sequence: CASSRLIGQGVSEAFF. This sequence joins TRBV7-2 and TRBJ1-1; 10 bases are a match to TRBD1. V trimming: 5 bases; J trimming: 8 bases; junction bases outside the gene matches: 14. The CDR3 has 16 residues. Germline lookup yields CDR1 SGHTA and CDR2 FQGNSA.

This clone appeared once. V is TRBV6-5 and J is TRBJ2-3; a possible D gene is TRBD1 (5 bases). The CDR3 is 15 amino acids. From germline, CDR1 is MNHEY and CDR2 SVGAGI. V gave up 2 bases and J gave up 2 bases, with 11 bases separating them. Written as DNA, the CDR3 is TGTGCCAGCAGTTACGGGGCCCCCCCCACAGATACGCAGTATTTT. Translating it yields CASSYGAPPTDTQYF.

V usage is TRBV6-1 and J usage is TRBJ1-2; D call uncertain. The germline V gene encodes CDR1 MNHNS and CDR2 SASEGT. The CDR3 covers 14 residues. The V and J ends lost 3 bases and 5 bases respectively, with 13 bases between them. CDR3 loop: CASSELRATYGYTF. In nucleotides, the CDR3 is TGTGCCAGCAGTGAGTTAAGGGCGACGTATGGCTACACCTTC.

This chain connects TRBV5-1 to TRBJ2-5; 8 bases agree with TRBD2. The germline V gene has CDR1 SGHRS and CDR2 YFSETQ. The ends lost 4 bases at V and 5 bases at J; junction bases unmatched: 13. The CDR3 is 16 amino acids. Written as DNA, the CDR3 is TGCGCCAGCAGCGGCGACGGGACTAGTAGGCGGGAGACCCAGTACTTC. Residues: CASSGDGTSRRETQYF.

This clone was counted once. CDR3 coding DNA: TGTGCCAGCAACCGGGCCGCCCATCCTTACGAGCAGTACTTC. Translating it yields CASNRAAHPYEQYF. The gene calls are TRBV28 and TRBJ2-7; D is unresolved. V lost 7 bases and J lost 4, with 17 bases in between. CDR1 MDHEN and CDR2 SYDVKM come from the germline V gene. The CDR3 consists of 14 residues.

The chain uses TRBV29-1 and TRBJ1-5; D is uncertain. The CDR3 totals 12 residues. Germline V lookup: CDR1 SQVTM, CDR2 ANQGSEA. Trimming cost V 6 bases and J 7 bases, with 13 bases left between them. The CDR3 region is CSVAWEGQPQHF. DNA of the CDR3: TGCAGCGTGGCCTGGGAGGGACAGCCCCAGCATTTT.

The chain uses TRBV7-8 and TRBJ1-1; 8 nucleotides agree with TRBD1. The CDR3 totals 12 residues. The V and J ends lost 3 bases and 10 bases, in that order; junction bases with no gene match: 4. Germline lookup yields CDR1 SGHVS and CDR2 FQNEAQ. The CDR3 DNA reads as TGTGCCAGCAGCTTGGACAGGGTATCAGCTTTCTTT. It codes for CASSLDRVSAFF.